Listed here is a single T cell receptor (beta chain). In this sample, this clone turned up a few times. This receptor's antigen is unknown. No base-level quality is on record; no much larger clone is a single base apart. The data derive from a study of blood T cell repertoires in COVID-19 (dated by TCRdb to the early 2020s). General notes on the study: Samples from collaborators originated in the United States, Italy and Spain and spanned both the acute and convalescent phases of COVID-19. Deeply sampled blood TCRbeta repertoires from subjects exposed to, actively infected with, or recovered from COVID-19 were included in the dataset. Where available, HLA class I and class II types were taken from metadata supplied by the sample provider and were not determined by assay-based typing. A de-identified subject ID, COVID-19 status, age in years and sex were almost always included in the sample metadata. Samples came from the ongoing ImmuneRACE study (first 160 participants) plus 1,254 subjects from 6 global collaborators. The prospective study material was composed of cDNA or gDNA derived from T cells, B-cell-depleted T cells, or PBMCs. The repertoires were made available in a free public database intended to serve as a resource for research on the immune response to SARS-CoV-2.

As encoded in the germline V gene, CDR1 is KGHDR while CDR2 is SFDVKD. The CDR3, cysteine through phenylalanine, is 13 amino acids long. Just the 39-base CDR3 DNA is kept, in frame starting at base 1. Trimming at the junction amounts to 1 base on V and 8 bases on J, and the germline ends lie 8 bases apart. Study-wide findings and limitations: How much clinical and demographic metadata was included differed by source and by participant, and the metadata was provided uncurated.

TCRbeta CDR3 regions were amplified from genomic DNA using the immunoSEQ Assay, a bias-controlled multiplex PCR. As for the authors' bioinformatics: The number of nucleated cells in each sample was estimated from the amplification of reference gene primers within the assay. To quantify the absolute abundance of each unique TCRbeta CDR3 rearrangement, sequence reads were collapsed and filtered. For each sample, productive Simpson clonality was calculated by taking the square root of Simpson's diversity index across productive rearrangements. TCRdb's version of the immuneACCESS table is confined to in-frame rearrangements and falls short of the full clone set. An unresolved V gene accounts for under half of the shortfall where checked; the remainder is of unknown origin. The V and J calls and the clone size are those of that table, but D and trimming were determined from the DNA. This sample is represented by 250,000 to 350,000 clones; approximately 89% of them were singletons. The biggest ten clones account for around 12% of the sample.

Collaborating institutions collected whole blood in K2EDTA tubes following their own protocols. For TCRbeta analysis, collaborators shipped samples in one of three forms: frozen whole blood, isolated PBMCs, or DNA extracted from either of those sample types. Material: peripheral blood. This receptor was obtained from a woman aged 55-69 years with acute or convalescent COVID-19. The chain is encoded by TRBV24-1 joined to TRBJ2-1, and perhaps TRBD1 as D gene, on 5 matching bases. Here is the DNA: TGTGCCACCAGTGATTTAAGGGGCGATGAGCAGTTCTTC. Translation gives CATSDLRGDEQFF.